A selection of T cell receptor beta chains follows, all from one sample in a study of beta chain features in type 1 diabetes. Assay: immunoSEQ multiplex PCR; the TCRdb copy retains only in-frame clones and omits some. The table shows around 360,000 clones, with roughly 13% occurring only once. Source material: naive CD4+ T cells from blood. These receptors originate from a woman between 18 and 29 years old with type 1 diabetes. CDR3s include the opening cysteine and the closing phenylalanine or tryptophan. Each record gives: D gene, V gene, clone size, J gene, CDR3 protein, CDR3 DNA. The D gene is left open where the match is weak. Clone size appears in some rows only: once, few, many, or a class for an expanded clone.

.	TRBV11-1	few	TRBJ2-7	CASSSPPTYEQYF	TGTGCCAGCAGCTCCCCGCCTACCTACGAGCAGTACTTC
TRBD2	TRBV4-2	.	TRBJ2-7	CASSRTAGGRDEQYF	TGTGCCAGCAGCCGTACGGCGGGAGGACGCGACGAGCAGTACTTC
TRBD2	TRBV29-1	few	TRBJ2-5	CSVEESTSGRAEETQYF	TGCAGCGTTGAAGAATCGACTAGCGGGAGGGCCGAAGAGACCCAGTACTTC
TRBD1	TRBV7-2	few	TRBJ2-7	CASSLRDSPRQYF	TGTGCCAGCAGCTTGAGGGACAGCCCCCGGCAGTACTTC
TRBD2	TRBV9	few	TRBJ2-5	CASSILAGGQETQYF	TGTGCCAGCAGCATCCTAGCGGGGGGCCAAGAGACCCAGTACTTC
TRBD1	TRBV11-2	.	TRBJ2-4	CASSLPGQAGDIQYF	TGTGCCAGCAGCTTACCGGGACAGGCTGGGGACATTCAGTACTTC
TRBD2	TRBV28	few	TRBJ2-7	CASTRLAGGYEQYF	TGTGCCAGCACTCGACTAGCGGGAGGCTACGAGCAGTACTTC
TRBD2	TRBV9	few	TRBJ2-6	CASSSGLAGVSGANVLTF	TGTGCCAGCAGCTCGGGACTAGCGGGGGTCTCTGGGGCCAACGTCCTGACTTTC
TRBD1	TRBV6-6	few	TRBJ2-4	CASSVTQGKDIQYF	TGTGCCAGCAGTGTAACACAGGGGAAAGACATTCAGTACTTC
TRBD1	TRBV6-1	few	TRBJ1-5	CASNAGQFNQPQHF	TGTGCCAGCAATGCGGGACAGTTCAATCAGCCCCAGCATTTT
.	TRBV5-1	.	TRBJ2-7	CVTRQEELKSYEQYF	TGCGTTACTAGGCAGGAAGAACTCAAGTCCTACGAGCAGTACTTC
.	TRBV7-2	few	TRBJ1-2	CASSLMGKGYTF	TGTGCCAGCAGCTTAATGGGCAAAGGCTACACCTTC
TRBD1	TRBV6-6	few	TRBJ2-7	CASRRMDRGLSYEQYF	TGTGCCAGCAGAAGAATGGACAGGGGGCTCTCCTACGAGCAGTACTTC
.	TRBV2	.	TRBJ2-6	CASTGAGANVLTF	TGTGCCAGCACAGGGGCTGGGGCCAACGTCCTGACTTTC
.	TRBV19	.	TRBJ1-2	CASSIDAAYGYTF	TGTGCCAGTAGTATAGATGCGGCCTATGGCTACACCTTC
.	TRBV29-1	.	TRBJ1-4	CSVALLTGPLFF	TGCAGCGTCGCCCTACTGACAGGCCCACTGTTTTTT
.	TRBV14	.	TRBJ2-6	CASSPWGVSGANVLTF	TGTGCCAGCAGCCCATGGGGCGTCTCTGGGGCCAACGTCCTGACTTTC
.	TRBV2	few	TRBJ2-1	CASRARRGDPPNEQFF	TGTGCCAGCAGGGCGCGGCGCGGGGACCCTCCCAATGAGCAGTTCTTC
TRBD2	TRBV30	.	TRBJ2-6	CAWSVAGTGANVLTF	TGTGCCTGGAGTGTAGCGGGAACTGGGGCCAACGTCCTGACTTTC
.	TRBV29-1	few	TRBJ2-3	CSVFGLGPDTQYF	TGCAGCGTTTTTGGTCTGGGGCCAGATACGCAGTATTTT
TRBD1	TRBV29-1	.	TRBJ1-1	CSVSPQDRTGRAFF	TGCAGCGTTAGTCCTCAGGACAGGACGGGACGAGCTTTCTTT
.	TRBV11-2	.	TRBJ1-5	CASSATSRPQHF	TGTGCCAGCAGTGCCACTTCGCGGCCCCAGCATTTT